These 23 T cell receptor beta chains originate from one sample sequenced in a study of CD8+ T cells in alopecia areata. Following RNA extraction, reverse transcription yielded cDNA that acted as the sequencing template. Generated by immunoSEQ multiplex PCR, the TCRdb table keeps only in-frame clones and is missing some. Found here are over 250,000 clones, no singletons; the ten largest cover 1.2%. Markers used for sorting pooled cutaneous lymph node cells were CD4, CD8alpha, NKG2D, NKG2ACE and others. The material sequenced was CD4+ T cells sorted from a lymph node. The receptor set was obtained from a C3H/HeJ mouse with alopecia areata. This strain has MHC haplotype H2-k.

In the case of this clone: Genes and germline are mouse. The read ends 4 residues early relative to the CDR3; the germline J gene fills the gap. The rearrangement joins TRBV13-1 to TRBJ2-3; D is perhaps TRBD2 (7 bases). The CDR3 is 17 amino acids. Trimming removed 1 base at V and 0 bases at J, with 15 bases between. Germline CDR1 reads NSHNY; CDR2 reads SYGAGN. Incomplete CDR3 DNA: TGTGCCAGCAGTGATAAAGAGGGGGGCCCTAGTGCAGAA. It codes for CASSDKEGGPSAE. The entire CDR3 sequence reads CASSDKEGGPSAETLYF.

Of note for this clone: Gene names follow the mouse nomenclature. The sequenced fragment ends 4 residues before the CDR3 boundary, so the rest is inferred from the germline J gene. The V and J genes are TRBV19 and TRBJ2-2; 10 bases match TRBD2. Germline CDR1 FNHDT, CDR2 SITEND (reference sequence). CDR3 length equals 17 residues. With 1 base clipped from V and 1 base from J, the junction kept 4 bases outside the gene matches. CDR3 bases read: TGTGCCAGCAGTATACCCGGGACTGGGGTAAACACCGGG. This translates into CASSIPGTGVNTG. From start to end, the CDR3 is CASSIPGTGVNTGQLYF.

This clone was seen a handful of times. Each gene name is a mouse one. The read terminates 4 residues before the CDR3 end, so the remaining end is supplied by the germline J gene. This chain links TRBV13-2 with TRBJ2-7, with D unclear. The CDR3 loop spans 12 amino acids. Germline CDR1 NNHNN, CDR2 SYGAGS (reference sequence). V lost 1 base, J lost 2 bases, and 4 bases lay in between. Here the CDR3 reads CASGDLAYEQYF. The part of the CDR3 DNA that was read is TGTGCCAGCGGTGATTTGGCCTAT.

This clone was seen only a few times. Gene labels here are mouse ones. CDR3 DNA, as far as it was read: TGCACCTGCAGAGCGCAACAGAATAACTATGCT. Translated: CTCRAQQNNYA. The entire CDR3 is CTCRAQQNNYAEQFF. The chain couples TRBV1 to TRBJ2-1; D remains ambiguous. Read sequence stops 4 residues before the CDR3 end, and the germline J gene provides the missing end. The CDR3 covers 15 residues. Germline CDR1 reads NSQYPW; CDR2 reads LRSPGD (reference sequence). V lost 6 bases, J lost 0 bases, and 12 bases lay in between. Complete variable domain (other parts from reference TRBV1 and TRBJ2-1): VTLLEQNPRWRLVPRGQAVNLRCILKNSQYPWMSWYQQDLQKQLQWLFTLRSPGDKEVKSLPGADYLATRVTDTELRLQVANMSQGRTLYCTCRAQQNNYAEQFFGPGTRLTVL.

As to this clone: Genes and germline come from the mouse. The read terminates 4 residues ahead of where the CDR3 ends, so the germline J gene completes it. V usage is TRBV17 and J usage is TRBJ1-1, with TRBD1 matching 8 bases. CDR1 is MNHDT, CDR2 YYDKIL, per germline. The CDR3 runs 14 residues. The covered CDR3 bases are TGTGCTAGCAGTAGAGGGCAGGGGGCGCGA. Its translation: CASSRGQGAR. The entire CDR3 reads CASSRGQGAREVFF.

This clone was observed a handful of times. Gene names follow the mouse nomenclature. The sample carries other DNA sequences with the same CDR3. The CDR3 sequence: CASSPRDWGNTGQLYF. The sequenced part of the CDR3 DNA is TGTGCCAGCAGCCCACGGGACTGGGGGAACACCGGG. This chain joins TRBV3 and TRBJ2-2, with 11 positions matching TRBD2. The read terminates 4 residues ahead of where the CDR3 ends, so the germline J gene completes it. The CDR3 has 16 residues. V lost 5 bases and J lost 2; bases outside the gene matches: 4. The germline V gene has CDR1 SNHLY and CDR2 FYNGKV (reference sequence).

Details on this clone: Gene names denote mouse genes. Read sequence stops 4 residues before the CDR3 end, and the germline J gene provides the missing end. The chain combines TRBV13-3 with TRBJ1-1; 8 nucleotides line up with TRBD1. The CDR3 consists of 13 residues. The J segment lost 0 bases and the V segment lost 6 bases, leaving 1 base of the junction unmatched. Per the germline V gene, CDR1 is NNHDY and CDR2 is SYVADS. The covered CDR3 bases are TGTGCCAGCAAGGGACAGGCAAACACA. Translated, it gives CASKGQANT. The whole CDR3 sequence is CASKGQANTEVFF.

In its sample, this clone was seen a few times. Any gene name here is a mouse gene name. The read terminates 4 residues before the CDR3 end, so the remaining end is supplied by the germline J gene. Other DNA sequences of this sample code for an identical CDR3. The J gene is TRBJ2-7, the V gene TRBV13-3; D uncertain. This CDR3 contains 10 residues. CDR1 and CDR2 (germline): NNHDY, SYVADS. V shed 8 bases and J shed 3 bases, with 6 bases lying between them. The covered CDR3 bases are TGTGCCAGAGACAACTAT. Translating it yields CARDNY. The full CDR3 reads CARDNYEQYF.

Comment on this clone: Gene names are the mouse ones. With the read ending 4 residues before the CDR3 end, the germline J gene is used to fill in that end. V is TRBV19 and J is TRBJ1-1; D is perhaps TRBD1 (6 bases). CDR1 is FNHDT and CDR2 is SITEND in the germline V gene (reference sequence). The V end was cut by 6 bases, the J end by 0 bases, with 12 bases between. The CDR3 is 14 residues long. This CDR3 reads CASTRDITNTEVFF. Incomplete CDR3 DNA: TGTGCCAGCACCCGGGACATAACAAACACA.

This clone was observed a handful of times. Gene names denote mouse genes. The DNA read from the CDR3 is TGTGCCAGCGGTGACAGGGGGGCGGAAGAC. Amino acid sequence: CASGDRGAED. The full CDR3 protein reads CASGDRGAEDTQYF. V gene TRBV13-2 combines with J gene TRBJ2-5; D is possibly TRBD1 or TRBD2 (7 bases each). Sequencing ends 4 residues short of the CDR3 end; the germline J gene provides the rest. This CDR3 has 14 residues. Germline assignment: CDR1 NNHNN and CDR2 SYGAGS (reference sequence).

This clone is medium-sized within its sample. Any gene name here is a mouse gene name. The sequenced fragment ends 4 residues before the CDR3 boundary, so the rest is inferred from the germline J gene. The sample carries other DNA sequences with the same CDR3. The rearrangement joins TRBV13-1 to TRBJ1-2, with unresolved D. CDR1 is NSHNY, CDR2 SYGAGN, per germline. This CDR3 contains 12 residues. The germline V and J ends were trimmed by 4 bases and 0 bases, with 4 bases remaining between them. Partial CDR3 DNA: TGTGCCAGCAGTCAAGCAAACTCC. Encoded protein: CASSQANS. In full, the CDR3 reads CASSQANSDYTF.

This clone showed up just a few times. Genes here carry mouse names. The missing CDR3 end, 4 residues past where the read stops, is filled in from the germline J gene. This chain joins TRBV19 and TRBJ2-3, with TRBD2 matching 8 bases. CDR1 and CDR2 from the germline V gene are FNHDT and SITEND (reference sequence). This CDR3 contains 16 residues. The ends lost 4 bases at V and 0 bases at J; junction bases unmatched: 7. The CDR3 sequence: CASSPDWVSSAETLYF. The sequenced CDR3 bases are TGTGCCAGCAGTCCGGACTGGGTCTCTAGTGCAGAA.

Regarding this clone: Gene names are mouse gene names. Read sequence stops 4 residues before the CDR3 end, and the germline J gene provides the missing end. Within the sample, other DNA sequences also encode this same CDR3. The chain couples TRBV14 to TRBJ2-7; TRBD2 aligns across 10 bases. Germline assignment: CDR1 SGHDT and CDR2 FRDEAV. The CDR3 is 13 residues long. CDR3 DNA (partial): TGTGCCAGCAGTTTGACTGGGGGGTAT. This codes for CASSLTGGY. The entire CDR3 is CASSLTGGYEQYF.

About this clone: Any gene name here is a mouse gene name. The same CDR3 also results from other DNA sequences found in this sample. The CDR3 region is CASSIVGSSAETLYF. CDR3 bases read: TGTGCCAGCAGTATAGTTGGGTCTAGTGCAGAA. This chain connects TRBV19 to TRBJ2-3; D gene unclear. The read terminates 4 residues ahead of where the CDR3 ends, so the germline J gene completes it. Trimming shortened V by 0 bases and J by 0 bases, and 8 bases separated the two germline ends. CDR1 and CDR2 from the germline V gene are FNHDT and SITEND (reference sequence). This CDR3 region has 15 residues.

Worth noting for this clone: The listed genes are named as in mouse. The sequenced CDR3 bases are TGTGCCAGCAGTACCCCGGGACAGGGGGCGCGA. It translates to CASSTPGQGAR. The whole CDR3 protein is CASSTPGQGAREVFF. V usage is TRBV19 and J usage is TRBJ1-1; 12 nucleotides match TRBD1. The CDR3 end lies 4 residues beyond the end of the read and is filled in from the germline J gene. The CDR3 extends over 15 amino acids. Per germline, CDR1 FNHDT and CDR2 SITEND (reference sequence).

On this clone: All gene names here are mouse names. The read finishes 4 residues shy of the CDR3 end, and the germline J gene is used to complete it. The gene calls are TRBV13-1 and TRBJ2-3; D might be TRBD1 (5 bases). The CDR3 has 13 residues. Trimming pared 5 bases from V and 4 bases from J, leaving 11 bases between. From germline, CDR1 is NSHNY and CDR2 SYGAGN. The CDR3 spells CASRSSGTETLYF. Incomplete CDR3 DNA: TGTGCCAGCAGATCCTCAGGGACAGAA.

As to this clone: Gene names denote mouse genes. The read comes to an end 4 residues before the CDR3 does, leaving the germline J gene to fill in the end. The rearrangement uses TRBV17 and TRBJ2-1; 12 bases align to TRBD2. The V gene's germline CDR1 is MNHDT and CDR2 YYDKIL. V shed 1 base and J 3 bases; nucleotides not matched to a gene: 4. The CDR3 is 17 amino acids. CDR3: CASSRGRGLGGYAEQFF. CDR3 DNA (partial): TGTGCTAGCAGTAGAGGGAGGGGACTGGGGGGCTATGCT.

Remarks on this clone: Genes here carry mouse names. The CDR3 end is not reached by the read, which stops 4 residues before it; the germline J gene fills it in. J is TRBJ2-5 and V is TRBV1, with D possibly matching TRBD1 (6 bases). The CDR3 sequence is 18 residues long. Trimming shortened V by 0 bases and J by 0 bases, and 16 bases separated the two germline ends. Germline CDR1 NSQYPW, CDR2 LRSPGD (reference sequence). The CDR3 sequence is CTCSADRGTTFNQDTQYF. CDR3 DNA (partial): TGCACCTGCAGTGCAGATCGCGGGACAACCTTTAACCAAGAC.

This clone has only a few counts. The listed genes are named as in mouse. With the read ending 4 residues before the CDR3 end, the germline J gene is used to fill in that end. This sequence joins TRBV19 and TRBJ2-3, with 7 nucleotides matching TRBD2. Germline V gives CDR1 FNHDT, CDR2 SITEND (reference sequence). The CDR3 has 13 residues. The ends lost 7 bases at V and 0 bases at J; junction bases unmatched: 2. The CDR3 DNA, read in part, is TGTGCCAGCCGGGGGGGGAGTGCAGAA. The encoded protein is CASRGGSAE. In full, the CDR3 is CASRGGSAETLYF. Filled out from reference TRBV19 and TRBJ2-3, the complete variable domain reads GGIITQTPKFLIGQEGQKLTLKCQQNFNHDTMYWYRQDSGKGLRLIYYSITENDLQKGDLSEGYDASREKKSSFSLTVTSAQKNEMAVFLCASRGGSAETLYFGSGTRLTVL.

This clone was seen only a few times. Germline and genes: mouse. The read ends 4 residues shy of where the CDR3 ends; the end is completed using the germline J gene. J is TRBJ2-3 and V is TRBV13-3, with 10 bases aligning to TRBD2. Germline V CDR1 and CDR2: NNHDY, SYVADS. CDR3 length: 14 amino acids. Trimming removed 6 bases from V and 3 bases from J; junction bases left unmatched: 4. The CDR3 loop is CASKGLGAAETLYF. The DNA read from the CDR3 is TGTGCCAGCAAAGGACTGGGGGCGGCAGAA.

This clone appeared a few times. Gene names and germline refer to mouse. The CDR3 end lies 4 residues beyond the end of the read and is filled in from the germline J gene. The J gene is TRBJ2-2, the V gene TRBV13-2; a weak D match, TRBD1 (5 bases). CDR3 length: 15 residues. Germline assignment: CDR1 NNHNN and CDR2 SYGAGS (reference sequence). Deletions cut 2 bases from V and 4 bases from J, with 12 bases between. The part of the CDR3 DNA that was read is TGTGCCAGCGGTGAAGGAAGGGGTCGCACCGGG. Its protein product is CASGEGRGRTG. From start to end, the CDR3 is CASGEGRGRTGQLYF.

As for this clone: Mouse gene names apply. The CDR3 end is not reached by the read, which stops 4 residues before it; the germline J gene fills it in. The V and J genes are TRBV1 and TRBJ2-1, with 9 bases aligning to TRBD1. Unmatched junction bases numbered 4, after V lost 7 bases and J lost 6 bases. The CDR3 sequence is 13 residues long. Germline CDR1 NSQYPW, CDR2 LRSPGD (reference sequence). The DNA read from the CDR3 is TGCACCTGCACCACAGGGGGCTTTGCT. Translating it yields CTCTTGGFA. In full, the CDR3 reads CTCTTGGFAEQFF.

This clone was counted a few times. Genes here carry mouse names. Coverage ceases 4 residues before the CDR3 finishes, and the germline J gene fills in the end. The V and J genes are TRBV31 and TRBJ2-1, with D perhaps TRBD1 (6 bases). The CDR3 sequence is 13 residues long. V dropped 0 bases and J dropped 5 bases, with 8 bases sitting between them. CDR1 GKSSPN and CDR2 SITVG come from the germline V gene. The CDR3 is CAWSLGTNAEQFF. CDR3 DNA (partial): TGTGCCTGGAGTCTAGGGACAAATGCT.